This section outlines one T cell receptor beta chain sequence together with its context. What it binds is unknown. The junction had 3 bases not matched to a gene; V was cut back by 3 bases and J by 3 bases. The CDR3 extends over 17 amino acids. CDR1 is SGHKS, CDR2 YYEKEE, per germline (reference sequence). Sequencing templates came from extracted RNA that was reverse transcribed into cDNA. Sequencing was performed with immunoSEQ multiplex PCR; in TCRdb, only in-frame clones are kept and a portion is missing. The sample has approximately 99,000 clones; 45% to 70% are singletons. The data derive from a study of CD8+ T cells in alopecia areata. Study-wide results and caveats: Higher clonality than in normal scalp was seen in lesional scalp, especially alopecia totalis/universalis.

Cell sorting was applied to PBMCs, and CD4+ and CD8+ T cells were collected. The chain recombines TRBV5-5 with TRBJ2-2, with 15 bases lining up with TRBD2. This TCR was recovered from a human donor in good health. Sequencing was carried out using CD8+ T cells sorted from blood. CDR3 amino acids: CASSSGLAGGYTGELFF. Written as DNA, the CDR3 is TGTGCCAGCAGCTCCGGACTAGCGGGGGGGTACACCGGGGAGCTGTTTTTT.